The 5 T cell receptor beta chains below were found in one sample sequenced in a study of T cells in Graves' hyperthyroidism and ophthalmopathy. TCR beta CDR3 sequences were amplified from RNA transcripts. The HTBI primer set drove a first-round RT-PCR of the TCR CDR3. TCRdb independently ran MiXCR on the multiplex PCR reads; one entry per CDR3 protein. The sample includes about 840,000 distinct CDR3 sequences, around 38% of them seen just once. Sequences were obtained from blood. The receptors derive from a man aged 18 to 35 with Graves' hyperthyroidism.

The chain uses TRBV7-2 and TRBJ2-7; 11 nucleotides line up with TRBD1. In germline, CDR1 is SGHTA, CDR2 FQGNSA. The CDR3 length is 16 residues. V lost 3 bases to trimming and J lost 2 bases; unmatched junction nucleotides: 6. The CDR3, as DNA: TGTGCCAGCAGCTTGGCAGGACAGGGGGCGCCCTACGAGCAGTACTTC. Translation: CASSLAGQGAPYEQYF.

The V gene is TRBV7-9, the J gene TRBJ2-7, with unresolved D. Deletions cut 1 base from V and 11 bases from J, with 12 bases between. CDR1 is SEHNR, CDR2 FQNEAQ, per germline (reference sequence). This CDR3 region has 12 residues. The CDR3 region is CASSLEGPYKYF. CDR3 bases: TGTGCCAGCAGCTTAGAAGGACCGTATAAGTACTTC.

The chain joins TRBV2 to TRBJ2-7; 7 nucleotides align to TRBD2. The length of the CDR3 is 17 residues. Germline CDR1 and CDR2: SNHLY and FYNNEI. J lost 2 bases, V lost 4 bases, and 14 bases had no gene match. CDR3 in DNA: TGTGCCAGCAGTGCTAGTAAGACGCCTAGCGGAACCTACGAGCAGTACTTC. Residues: CASSASKTPSGTYEQYF.

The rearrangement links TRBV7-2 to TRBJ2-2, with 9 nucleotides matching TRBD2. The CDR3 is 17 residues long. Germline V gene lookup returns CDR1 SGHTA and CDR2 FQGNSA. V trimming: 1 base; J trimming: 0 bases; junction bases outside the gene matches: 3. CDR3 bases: TGTGCCAGCAGCTTAGGGCCTAGCGGGACGAACACCGGGGAGCTGTTTTTT. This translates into CASSLGPSGTNTGELFF.

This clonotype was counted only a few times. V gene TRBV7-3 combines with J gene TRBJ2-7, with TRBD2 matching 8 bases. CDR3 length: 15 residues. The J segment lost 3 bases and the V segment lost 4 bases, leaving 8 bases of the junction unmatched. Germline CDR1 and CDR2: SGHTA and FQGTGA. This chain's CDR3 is CASSSPGLVVYEQYF. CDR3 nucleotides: TGTGCCAGCAGCTCGCCGGGACTAGTTGTCTACGAGCAGTACTTC.